This T cell receptor (beta chain) comes out of a study of early T cells in non-severe SARS-CoV-2 infection. Study overall: Bulk RNA from unsorted whole blood was sequenced; chains were unpaired. Study-level points and caveats: Private and CD4 specificities were missed by VDJdb matching, which favored anti-spike CD8 responses.

CDR3 length equals 14 residues. V dropped 4 bases and J dropped 6 bases, with 15 bases sitting between them. The germline CDR1 and CDR2 sequences are MNHNY and SVGAGI (reference sequence). Of note for this clonotype: Its antigen remains unidentified.

The TCR library protocol was used to attach unique molecular identifiers. These identifiers were attached to individual cDNA molecules. TCRdb independently ran MiXCR on the 5' RACE reads; one entry per CDR3 protein. The table lists tens of thousands of distinct CDR3 sequences, more than 12% of them singletons. The sample was whole blood. The TCR originated in an adult who was a healthcare worker with PCR-confirmed SARS-CoV-2 infection or an uninfected control (not recorded which). This rearrangement joins TRBV6-6 to TRBJ1-2, with D perhaps TRBD1 (6 bases). This CDR3 is CASSSNRESNGYTF. The CDR3 DNA sequence: TGTGCCAGCAGTTCTAACAGGGAGAGCAATGGCTACACCTTC.